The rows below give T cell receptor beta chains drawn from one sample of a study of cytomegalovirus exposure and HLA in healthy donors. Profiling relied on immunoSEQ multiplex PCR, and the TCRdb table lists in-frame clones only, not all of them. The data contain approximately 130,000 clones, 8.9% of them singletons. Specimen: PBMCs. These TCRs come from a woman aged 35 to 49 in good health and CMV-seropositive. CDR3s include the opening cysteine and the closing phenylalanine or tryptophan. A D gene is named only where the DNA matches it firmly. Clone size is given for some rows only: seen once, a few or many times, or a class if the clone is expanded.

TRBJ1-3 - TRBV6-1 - TGTGCCAGCAGTGAAGGGGACATCTCCTCTGGAAACACCATATATTTT CASSEGDISSGNTIYF
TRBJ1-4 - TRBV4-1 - TGCGCCAGCAGCCAAGCTGGGAACAGGGCCAGTGAAAAGCTGTTTTTT CASSQAGNRASEKLFF
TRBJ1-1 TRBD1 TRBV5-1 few TGCGCCAGCAGCTTGAGGCCGGGACAGGGGACCACTGAAGCTTTCTTT CASSLRPGQGTTEAFF
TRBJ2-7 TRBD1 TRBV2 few TGTGCCAGCAGAGCGGACAGGGCCTCCTACGAGCAGTACTTC CASRADRASYEQYF
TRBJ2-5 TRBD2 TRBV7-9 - TGTGCCAGCAGCTTCCGACTAGCCCTGGGGGAAGAGACCCAGTACTTC CASSFRLALGEETQYF
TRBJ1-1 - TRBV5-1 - TGCGCCAGAAGCTTGGTACGGGGAACTGAAGCTTTCTTT CARSLVRGTEAFF
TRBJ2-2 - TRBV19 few TGTGCCATAGGGGGGGCGCGAACCGGGGAGCTGTTTTTT CAIGGARTGELFF
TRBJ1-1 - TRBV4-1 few TGCGCCAGCAGCCAAGCCCCAGGGTCTAGAGAAGCTTTCTTT CASSQAPGSREAFF
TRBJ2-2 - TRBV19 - TGTGCCAGTAGTATGCTAGCGCCAGCCGGGGAGCTGTTTTTT CASSMLAPAGELFF
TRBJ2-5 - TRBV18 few TGTGCCAGCTCTCCGGGACTCCCGTACCAAGAGACCCAGTACTTC CASSPGLPYQETQYF
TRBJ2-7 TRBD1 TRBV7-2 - TGTGCCAGCAGTCGGGACAGATTCTACGAGCAGTACTTC CASSRDRFYEQYF
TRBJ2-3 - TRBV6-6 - TGTGCCAGCAGTTACTCGAAAGGAGGCCTGGATACGCAGTATTTT CASSYSKGGLDTQYF
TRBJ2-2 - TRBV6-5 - TGTGCCAGCAGGCCCCGAGACACCGGGGAGCTGTTTTTT CASRPRDTGELFF
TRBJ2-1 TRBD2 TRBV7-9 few TGTGCCAGCAGCGCGTTAGCGGGGGGGATTTCGCACCCCAATGAGCAGTTCTTC CASSALAGGISHPNEQFF
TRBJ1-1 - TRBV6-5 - TGTGCCAGCAGTTCTTTACCTACAGGGTCAGGGGCTGAAGCTTTCTTT CASSSLPTGSGAEAFF
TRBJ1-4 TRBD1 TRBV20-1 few TGCAGTGCTAGGACAGGGGTAAAACTGTTTTTT CSARTGVKLFF
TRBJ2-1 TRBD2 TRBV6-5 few TGTGCCAGCAGAACCGGGACTAGAGGTTATGAGCAGTTCTTC CASRTGTRGYEQFF
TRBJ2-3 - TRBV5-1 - TGCGCCAGCAGCTTGGCAGGTCCGTATTTT CASSLAGPYF
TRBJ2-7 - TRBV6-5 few TGTGCCAGCAGACCGGGTCTCAATAGCGAGCAGTACTTC CASRPGLNSEQYF
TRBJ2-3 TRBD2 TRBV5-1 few TGCGCCAGCAGCTTGTCTAGCGGACCCCGCACAGATACGCAGTATTTT CASSLSSGPRTDTQYF
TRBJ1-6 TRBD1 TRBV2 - TGTGCCAGCAGTTTAGACAGGGCGGGAAATTCACCCCTCCACTTT CASSLDRAGNSPLHF
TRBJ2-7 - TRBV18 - TGTGCCAGCTCTGCAATAAAGGCTGGGAGCTCCTACGAGCAGTACTTC CASSAIKAGSSYEQYF
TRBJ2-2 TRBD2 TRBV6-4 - TGTGCCAGCAGGCTAGCGGGGGGCATCGGCACCGGGGAGCTGTTTTTT CASRLAGGIGTGELFF
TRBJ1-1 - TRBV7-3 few TGTGCCAGCAGCTTGACGGGGGGATACACTGAAGCTTTCTTT CASSLTGGYTEAFF
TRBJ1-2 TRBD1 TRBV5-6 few TGTGCCAGCAGCTTGCAGGGGGTAAACTATGGCTACACCTTC CASSLQGVNYGYTF
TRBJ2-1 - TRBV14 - TGTGCCAGCAGCCAAGGGCGGGGGCAGTTCTTC CASSQGRGQFF
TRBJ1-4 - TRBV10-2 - TGCGCCAGCAGTGAGGAGGGGGTTCGTGAAAAACTGTTTTTT CASSEEGVREKLFF
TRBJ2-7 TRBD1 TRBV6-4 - TGTGCCAGCCGAAATTGGACAGGGCAAGCCTACGAGCAGTACTTC CASRNWTGQAYEQYF
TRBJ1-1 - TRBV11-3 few TGTGCCAGCAAAGTGGGCAACGGGAACACTGAAGCTTTCTTT CASKVGNGNTEAFF
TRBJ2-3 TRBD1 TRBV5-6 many TGTGCCAGCAGCTTGCTAACAGGGGGCCGGACAGATACGCAGTATTTT CASSLLTGGRTDTQYF
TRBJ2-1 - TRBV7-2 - TGTGCCAGCAGCTCAGACGCGACTGTACCTTATGAGCAGTTCTTC CASSSDATVPYEQFF
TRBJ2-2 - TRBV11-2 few TGTGCCAGCAGCTTATACGGGTTCGCGAACACCGGGGAGCTGTTTTTT CASSLYGFANTGELFF
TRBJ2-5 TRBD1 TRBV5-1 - TGCGCCAGCAGCTTCGGTGGGACAGGGCAAGAGACCCAGTACTTC CASSFGGTGQETQYF
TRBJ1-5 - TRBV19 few TGTGCCAGTAGTCCCGGGTCAGGGAAGGGCAATCAGCCCCAGCATTTT CASSPGSGKGNQPQHF
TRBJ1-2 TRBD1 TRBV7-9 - TGTGCCAGCAGCTTAGATGGGGGGGGACAGGAGGCCTATGGCTACACCTTC CASSLDGGGQEAYGYTF
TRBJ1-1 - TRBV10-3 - TGTGCCATCAGTGAGCGACAGGTGAACACTGAAGCTTTCTTT CAISERQVNTEAFF
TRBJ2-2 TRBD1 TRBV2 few TGTGCCAGCAACGTCCAGGGGGCTGTGAACACCGGGGAGCTGTTTTTT CASNVQGAVNTGELFF
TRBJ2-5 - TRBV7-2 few TGTGCCAGCAGCTTATCTTTCGGGGAGACCCAGTACTTC CASSLSFGETQYF
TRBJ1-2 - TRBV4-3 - TGCGCCAGCAGCCCAAAAGCCCAAACCTATGGCTACACCTTC CASSPKAQTYGYTF
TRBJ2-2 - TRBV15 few TGTGCCACCAGCAGAGAGGCGGGGCACACCGGGGAGCTGTTTTTT CATSREAGHTGELFF
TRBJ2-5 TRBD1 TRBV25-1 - TGTGCCAGCAGTGCCCGACAGGGGGGCGAGACCCAGTACTTC CASSARQGGETQYF
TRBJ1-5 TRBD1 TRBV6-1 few TGTGCCAGCATCCTGACAGGGGGCAGTGGGCCCCAGCATTTT CASILTGGSGPQHF
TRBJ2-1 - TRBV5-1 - TGCGCCAGCAGCTTGGGGCTAGCTACACACAATGAGCAGTTCTTC CASSLGLATHNEQFF